This TCR beta chain was sequenced during a study of blood T cell repertoires in COVID-19. Study-level background: From the United States, Italy and Spain came samples of acute and convalescent COVID-19. Sources were T cells, B-cell-depleted T cells, or PBMCs; the material itself was cDNA or gDNA.

The CDR3 extends over 14 amino acids. Trimming took off 3 bases at V and 2 bases at J, with 11 bases between the two ends. Germline V gene sequence: CDR1 SGHTA, CDR2 FQGNSA. In the original processing: Amplifying reference gene primers gave estimates of nucleated cell counts. Produced via immunoSEQ multiplex PCR; TCRdb's table is partial and in-frame only. That table supplies the V and J calls and clone size; D and trimming were determined from the DNA. The sample includes 85,000 to 110,000 clones, 84% of them seen just once. The sequence was collected from a human donor in a cohort sampled during active or convalescent COVID-19. J is TRBJ2-7 and V is TRBV7-2, with a weak D call TRBD2 (7 bases). The sequenced sample consisted of peripheral blood. CDR3 coding DNA: TGTGCCAGCAGCTTGAGGGGGGGCCCCTACGAGCAGTACTTC. This gives the protein CASSLRGGPYEQYF.